This T cell receptor beta chain came from a study of CD8 T cells in ankylosing spondylitis. In germline, CDR1 is SGHVS, CDR2 FNYEAQ. Trimming cost V 6 bases and J 5 bases, with 28 bases left between them. The CDR3 sequence is 18 residues long. Each CDR3 protein gets one entry after TCRdb re-called the 5' RACE reads with MiXCR. The table has 250,000 to 350,000 distinct CDR3 sequences, roughly 20% seen once; the top ten hold 3.5% to 4.5%. This receptor was taken from a female donor with ankylosing spondylitis or in good health (not recorded which). J is TRBJ2-5 and V is TRBV7-6; D gene uncertain. The source material was blood, either unsorted or a sorted T cell fraction (not recorded which). Here the CDR3 DNA reads TGTGCCAGCAGTTCCGTTAAGGAACTATGGCCCCCGGCGGAGACCCAGTACTTC. Translation gives CASSSVKELWPPAETQYF.